The clone carrying this TCR beta chain was detected a few times. The data are from a study of blood T cell repertoires in COVID-19. CDR3 size: 16 residues. CDR1 is LNHDA, CDR2 SQIVND, per germline (reference sequence). Trimming pared 3 bases from V and 2 bases from J, leaving 14 bases between. Sequenced by immunoSEQ multiplex PCR; TCRdb stores in-frame clones only, minus some. The sample lists 150,000 to 200,000 clones, roughly 80% occurring once. Sequenced material: PBMCs or T cells enriched from blood (not recorded which). The chain recombines TRBV19 with TRBJ1-3; TRBD1 is a possible D gene (5 bases). The TCR originated in a woman aged 45-65 years who had recovered from COVID-19. DNA for the CDR3: TGTGCCAGTAGTATGTGGGGCTCGGGAGCTGGAAACACCATATATTTT. Amino acid sequence: CASSMWGSGAGNTIYF.